The 22 T cell receptor beta chains presented below share a single source sample, sequenced in a study of blood T cells in healthy people across ages (dated by TCRdb to between 2014 and 2016). Receptor libraries were prepared by 5' RACE. The instrument given in TCRdb is Illumina HiSeq 2500. A second PCR of roughly 6 to 11 cycles was performed with a sample-barcoded 5' primer and a J-beta primer mix. In-frame beta chains were kept once TCRdb had trimmed the public reads at Q25 with fastp and called clones with MiXCR. When rows share a CDR3 protein, they turn into one entry using the most common DNA and genes. In this sample the table shows some 800,000 distinct CDR3 sequences, around two fifths of which occur a single time. About a fifth of the sample goes to the ten largest clones. Sequencing was done on a sample of blood. The receptors stem from a man between 60 and 75 years old in good health.

J is TRBJ2-7 and V is TRBV30; D unclear. The CDR3 covers 13 residues. Germline assignment: CDR1 GTSNPN and CDR2 SVGIG (reference sequence). Trimming stripped 1 base from V and 4 bases from J, with 11 bases between. The CDR3 sequence: CAWSGSAAYEQYF. CDR3 in DNA: TGTGCCTGGAGTGGGTCTGCAGCGTACGAGCAGTACTTC.

The table lists this clonotype with many counts. The chain combines TRBV12-3 or TRBV12-4 with TRBJ2-5, with 8 bases fitting TRBD1. The CDR3 sequence is 14 residues long. The junction had 6 bases not matched to a gene; V was cut back by 5 bases and J by 4 bases. CDR3 amino acids: CASSPGGLGETQYF. The CDR3 bases are TGTGCCAGCAGTCCAGGGGGCCTGGGAGAGACCCAGTACTTC.

The CDR3: CSATTSGRYEQYF. For the CDR3, the DNA is TGCAGCGCCACGACTAGCGGGAGGTACGAGCAGTACTTC. The chain combines TRBV29-1 with TRBJ2-4; 13 positions agree with TRBD2. The end of the DNA aligns better with TRBJ2-7, so the J call may be wrong. The CDR3 contains 13 residues. The germline CDR1 and CDR2 sequences are SQVTM and ANQGSEA.

This clonotype was seen a handful of times. The rearrangement joins TRBV5-1 to TRBJ1-6, with TRBD1 matching over 7 bases. V lost 2 bases, J lost 5 bases, and 7 bases stayed unmatched. The CDR3 has 16 residues. Germline V gene data show CDR1 as SGHRS and CDR2 as YFSETQ. The chain's CDR3 is CASSFTGVIDNSPLHF. The DNA of the CDR3 is TGCGCCAGCAGCTTTACAGGGGTGATAGATAATTCACCCCTCCACTTT.

There are a few counts of this clonotype. The chain recombines TRBV7-2 with TRBJ2-6; D remains ambiguous. This CDR3 has 20 residues. V was pared by 7 bases and J by 0 bases, with 25 bases between. CDR1 is SGHTA, CDR2 FQGNSA, per germline. The CDR3 DNA follows: TGTGCCAGCACGCCCCGCATGCAGGTACATTCCTTCTCTGGGGCCAACGTCCTGACTTTC. Amino acids: CASTPRMQVHSFSGANVLTF.

The CDR3: CASSLQGPTGGTEAFF. In nucleotides, the CDR3 is TGTGCCAGCAGCCTCCAAGGGCCGACCGGGGGCACTGAAGCTTTCTTT. The chain is built from TRBV7-9 and TRBJ1-1; weak D call: TRBD1 (5 bases). The CDR3 is 16 amino acids. CDR1 SEHNR and CDR2 FQNEAQ come from the germline V gene (reference sequence). Trimming cost V 5 bases and J 4 bases, with 20 bases left between them.

This rearrangement joins TRBV7-9 to TRBJ2-1; 8 bases are a match to TRBD2. CDR3 length equals 14 residues. CDR1 and CDR2 from the germline V gene are SEHNR and FQNEAQ (reference sequence). V dropped 6 bases and J dropped 7; count of bases not matched to a gene: 8. CDR3 amino acids: CASRNTGGLNEQFF. For the CDR3, the DNA is TGTGCCAGCAGGAATACGGGGGGGCTGAATGAGCAGTTCTTC.

The V and J genes are TRBV5-1 and TRBJ2-7, with D tentatively TRBD2 (5 bases). V lost 0 bases and J 10 bases, leaving 20 bases between the germline ends. Germline V gives CDR1 SGHRS, CDR2 YFSETQ. The CDR3 extends over 15 amino acids. The CDR3 DNA follows: TGCGCCAGCAGCTTGGAATCTAGCTCCTCTTTACCCCAGTACTTC. It encodes CASSLESSSSLPQYF.

Concerning this clonotype: At one boundary the junction diverges from the germline segment, which might be a read error. The J gene is TRBJ2-7, the V gene TRBV12-3 or TRBV12-4, with a tentative D call TRBD1 (5 bases). The CDR3 spans 15 residues. DNA of the CDR3: TGTGCCAGCAGTGCGAACAGGCAGCTCTCCTACGTGCAGTACTTC. Translated: CASSANRQLSYVQYF.

The V and J genes are TRBV3-1 and TRBJ1-2; TRBD1 is a possible D gene (5 bases). CDR1 is LGHDT, CDR2 YNNKEL, per germline (reference sequence). Trimming shortened V by 5 bases and J by 8 bases, and 15 bases separated the two germline ends. The CDR3 sequence is 13 residues long. CDR3 loop: CASSFREKMGYTF. The CDR3 DNA is TGTGCCAGCAGCTTCAGGGAGAAGATGGGCTACACCTTC.

This clonotype was detected a few times. The chain has TRBV20-1 and TRBJ1-4; TRBD1 might be the D (6 bases). Germline V gene data show CDR1 as DFQATT and CDR2 as SNEGSKA (reference sequence). The CDR3 totals 12 residues. Trimming pared 5 bases from V and 5 bases from J, leaving 9 bases between. The CDR3 loop reads CSAPGTNEKLFF. CDR3 DNA sequence: TGCAGTGCTCCAGGGACAAATGAAAAACTGTTTTTT.

J is TRBJ2-3 and V is TRBV28, with no clear D. This CDR3 is 14 amino acids long. Germline-derived CDR1 and CDR2 are MDHEN and SYDVKM. Trimming shortened V by 4 bases and J by 7 bases, and 15 bases separated the two germline ends. CDR3 bases: TGTGCCAGCAGTTCGACCCGATATGCGAATACGCAGTATTTT. Translating it yields CASSSTRYANTQYF.

A single count supports this clonotype. The chain uses TRBV29-1 and TRBJ2-7, with 11 bases that match TRBD1. J lost 0 bases, V lost 4 bases, and 14 bases had no gene match. There are 18 residues in the CDR3. Germline-derived CDR1 and CDR2 are SQVTM and ANQGSEA. The CDR3, as DNA: TGCAGCGTTGGGTTTGGGACAGGGGGTAATTTCAGCTCCTACGAGCAGTACTTC. Its translation: CSVGFGTGGNFSSYEQYF.

The chain has TRBV7-7 and TRBJ2-7, with D possibly matching TRBD1 (6 bases). Germline loops: CDR1 SSHAT, CDR2 FNYEAQ (reference sequence). This CDR3 spans 10 amino acids. The CDR3 bases are TGTACTAGACAGGCCTACGAGCAGTACTTC. Protein: CTRQAYEQYF.

The chain joins TRBV14 to TRBJ1-4; D perhaps matches TRBD1 (6 bases). The CDR3 runs to 16 residues. CDR1 SGHDN and CDR2 FVKESK come from the germline V gene. V lost 4 bases and J lost 3, with 15 bases in between. DNA of the CDR3: TGTGCCAGCAGCCGCACAAAGGGGGGGTCTAATGAAAAACTGTTTTTT. Translating gives CASSRTKGGSNEKLFF.

This clonotype was seen a few times. The chain uses TRBV11-2 and TRBJ2-1; 11 nucleotides agree with TRBD1. J gave up 9 bases and V 0 bases, and 7 bases lay outside the gene matches. CDR1 SGHAT and CDR2 FQNNGV come from the germline V gene. CDR3 length: 16 amino acids. The CDR3 coding sequence is TGTGCCAGCAGCTTAGATGGGGGGACAGGGGGAGGTGAGCAGTTCTTC. Translating it yields CASSLDGGTGGGEQFF.

The J gene is TRBJ1-6, the V gene TRBV12-3 or TRBV12-4; a possible D gene is TRBD1 (6 bases). Trimming removed 6 bases at V and 8 bases at J, with 11 bases between. This CDR3 region has 13 residues. CDR3 in DNA: TGTGCCAGCAGCAGGACAGTCTATTCACCCCTCCACTTT. Its protein is CASSRTVYSPLHF.

The chain employs TRBV24-1 and TRBJ2-1, with D uncertain. The CDR3 is 15 residues long. Trimming left V 4 bases short and J 2 bases short, with 11 bases between. Germline CDR1 is KGHDR and CDR2 is SFDVKD. DNA for the CDR3: TGTGCCACCAGTGACCCGGCACAGCCCTACAATGAGCAGTTCTTC. It is translated as CATSDPAQPYNEQFF.

This chain uses TRBV5-8 with TRBJ2-3; D is possibly TRBD1 (6 bases). The ends were cut back, 4 bases at V and 2 bases at J, with 20 bases in the middle. Germline lookup yields CDR1 SGHTS and CDR2 YDEGEE. CDR3 length: 17 amino acids. DNA for the CDR3: TGTGCCAGCAGCGAGGGGACACAGGTTTCATACACAGATACGCAGTATTTT. Amino acid sequence: CASSEGTQVSYTDTQYF.

The CDR3 loop reads CASSQEGRDSGNTIYF. In nucleotides, the CDR3 is TGCGCCAGCAGCCAAGAGGGACGGGACTCTGGAAACACCATATATTTT. The V gene is TRBV5-1, the J gene TRBJ1-3, with D possibly being TRBD1 (5 bases). The CDR3 is made up of 16 amino acids. V was shortened by 4 bases and J by 0 bases, with 14 bases between the two germline ends. Germline values: CDR1 SGHRS, CDR2 YFSETQ.

V usage is TRBV4-1 and J usage is TRBJ2-3; weak D call: TRBD2 (5 bases). Trimming took off 1 base at V and 2 bases at J, with 16 bases between the two ends. Per the germline V gene, CDR1 is MGHRA and CDR2 is YSYEKL. The CDR3 consists of 17 residues. The CDR3 protein is CASSQVRLAKDTDTQYF. The DNA for the CDR3 is TGCGCCAGCAGCCAAGTTAGGCTAGCCAAGGACACAGATACGCAGTATTTT.

This clonotype was seen more than once but under ten times. This chain links TRBV3-1 with TRBJ2-3; D not certain. V dropped 1 base and J dropped 3 bases, with 14 bases sitting between them. Germline loops: CDR1 LGHDT, CDR2 YNNKEL (reference sequence). The CDR3 loop spans 16 amino acids. As DNA, the CDR3 is TGTGCCAGCAGCCAAGGGGCTCTTATGAGTACAGATACGCAGTATTTT. Translating gives CASSQGALMSTDTQYF.